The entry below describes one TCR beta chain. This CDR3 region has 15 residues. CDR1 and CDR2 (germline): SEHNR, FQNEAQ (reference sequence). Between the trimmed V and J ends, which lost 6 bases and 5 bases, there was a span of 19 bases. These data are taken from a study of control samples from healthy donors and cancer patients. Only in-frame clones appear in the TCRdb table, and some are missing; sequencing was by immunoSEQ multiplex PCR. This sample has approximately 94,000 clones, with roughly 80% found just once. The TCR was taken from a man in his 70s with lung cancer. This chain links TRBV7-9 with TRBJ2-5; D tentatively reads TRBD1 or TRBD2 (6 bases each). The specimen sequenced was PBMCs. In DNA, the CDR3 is TGTGCCAGCAGTACTATTTCCAGGGGACTGGAGACCCAGTACTTC. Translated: CASSTISRGLETQYF.